The rows below give T cell receptor beta chains drawn from one sample of a study of cytomegalovirus exposure and HLA in healthy donors. Repertoires were generated with immunoSEQ multiplex PCR, while TCRdb's copy carries only in-frame clones and drops some. The profile shows 95,000 to 130,000 clones, 65% to 90% of them singletons. Sequenced material: PBMCs. The receptors here all came from a woman aged 25 to 39 in good health and CMV-seronegative. CDR3s include the opening cysteine and the closing phenylalanine or tryptophan. The order of the fields is J gene, V gene, D gene, clone size, CDR3 DNA, CDR3 protein. The D gene is left open where the match is weak. The listing skips clone size in some rows; elsewhere it reads once, few, many or a size class.

>TRBJ2-7|TRBV7-2|.|few
TGTGCCAGCAGCTTAGGTCGGGAGCTTCCCTACGAGCAGTACTTC
CASSLGRELPYEQYF
>TRBJ1-5|TRBV7-9|.|.
TGTGCCAGCAGCAAAACGACTGACGATCAGCCCCAGCATTTT
CASSKTTDDQPQHF
>TRBJ2-1|TRBV5-1|.|.
TGCGCCAGCAGCTTGACAGGGATCTCCTACAATGAGCAGTTCTTC
CASSLTGISYNEQFF
>TRBJ1-3|TRBV28|.|.
TGTGCCAGCAGTTTAACGGGAGTCTCTGGAAACACCATATATTTT
CASSLTGVSGNTIYF
>TRBJ1-5|TRBV9|.|.
TGTGCCAGCAGCGTAGGCAAGGGCCAGGGTCAGCCCCAGCATTTT
CASSVGKGQGQPQHF
>TRBJ2-1|TRBV6-4|.|.
TGTGCCAGCAGTGGCGGGGGCGGGAGCCCCTACAATGAGCAGTTCTTC
CASSGGGGSPYNEQFF
>TRBJ1-5|TRBV27|TRBD1|once
TGTGCCAGCAGTTCCTTGTCCCTGCTCCGGGACAGGGGGGAAAATCAGCCCCAGCATTTT
CASSSLSLLRDRGENQPQHF
>TRBJ2-1|TRBV7-9|TRBD2|.
TGTGCCAGCAGCACCGGGACTAGCGGCTACAATGAGCAGTTCTTC
CASSTGTSGYNEQFF
>TRBJ1-1|TRBV19|TRBD1|.
TGTGCCAGTATCACCCAGGGGGGCACTGAAGCTTTCTTT
CASITQGGTEAFF
>TRBJ2-7|TRBV7-2|.|.
TGTGCCAGCAGCGGGAGTGGGTCCTACGAGCAGTACTTC
CASSGSGSYEQYF
>TRBJ1-3|TRBV7-6|.|.
TGTGCCAGCAGCCCGGCGGGCGGTGGAAACACCATATATTTT
CASSPAGGGNTIYF
>TRBJ1-3|TRBV28|.|.
TGTGCCAGCAGTACCAACCGGGACTATTCTGGAAACACCATATATTTT
CASSTNRDYSGNTIYF
>TRBJ2-7|TRBV11-2|.|.
TGTGCCAGCAGCCGAAACATCCTCTCCTACGAGCAGTACTTC
CASSRNILSYEQYF
>TRBJ2-7|TRBV27|.|once
TGTGCCAGCGGGCCCTCGGCTACCTACGAGCAGTACTTC
CASGPSATYEQYF
>TRBJ2-7|TRBV11-3|TRBD1|once
TGTGCCAGCAGCTTCCGACAGGGAATAGTATACGAGCAGTACTTC
CASSFRQGIVYEQYF
>TRBJ1-3|TRBV4-1|TRBD1|.
TGCGCCAGCAGGAATGAACAGGGGCCTGATGGAAACACCATATATTTT
CASRNEQGPDGNTIYF
>TRBJ1-2|TRBV27|TRBD1|.
TGTGCCAGCAGTTTACTAATTACAGGGGTTAACTATGGCTACACCTTC
CASSLLITGVNYGYTF
>TRBJ2-7|TRBV9|TRBD1|.
TGTGCCAGCAGCAAAGACAGGGTAACCTACGAGCAGTACTTC
CASSKDRVTYEQYF
>TRBJ1-3|TRBV6-5|.|few
TGTGCCAGCAGACAGATCTCTGGAAACACCATATATTTT
CASRQISGNTIYF
>TRBJ2-3|TRBV7-9|TRBD2|.
TGTTCCAGCAGCCCGAGCGGGACTAGCACAGATACGCAGTATTTT
CSSSPSGTSTDTQYF
>TRBJ2-2|TRBV5-4|.|.
TGTGCCAGCAGCTTGGCCGAGGGCACCGGGGAGCTGTTTTTT
CASSLAEGTGELFF
>TRBJ1-1|TRBV27|.|.
TGTGCCAGCAGTTTAAAGGGGTCGAACACTGAAGCTTTCTTT
CASSLKGSNTEAFF
>TRBJ2-7|TRBV4-3|TRBD1|few
TGCGCCAGCAGCCAAGTGGGGGACAGCTCCTACGAGCAGTACTTC
CASSQVGDSSYEQYF
>TRBJ1-2|TRBV9|.|.
TGTGCCAGCAGCGTGGGATTTCGGACAGTCTATGGCTACACCTTC
CASSVGFRTVYGYTF
>TRBJ1-2|TRBV6-1|TRBD1|.
TGTGCCAGCAGTGAAGAGGGACAGGGTACCCTCTATGGCTACACCTTC
CASSEEGQGTLYGYTF
>TRBJ2-5|TRBV11-2|.|.
TGTGCCAGCAGCTTAGTTGGCCAGGGTGGGACCCAGTACTTC
CASSLVGQGGTQYF
>TRBJ1-2|TRBV7-2|.|.
TGTGCCAGCAGCTTAGGGCGGTTGTGGCAGTACGCCGGCTACACCTTC
CASSLGRLWQYAGYTF
>TRBJ2-3|TRBV4-1|TRBD1|.
TGCGCCACCCGAGGGGACAGGGGCACAGATACGCAGTATTTT
CATRGDRGTDTQYF
>TRBJ2-3|TRBV6-5|TRBD2|.
TGTGCCAGCAGTTATTTAGCGGGAGGCACAGATACGCAGTATTTT
CASSYLAGGTDTQYF
>TRBJ2-3|TRBV10-2|.|.
TGCGCCAGCAGTGATGTCTTACCGGGGGATACGCAGTATTTT
CASSDVLPGDTQYF
>TRBJ2-7|TRBV7-2|TRBD1|.
TGTGCCAGCAGCTTAGTAACGGGACAGGGAAACGAGCAGTACTTC
CASSLVTGQGNEQYF
>TRBJ1-6|TRBV6-4|.|.
TGTGCCAGCAGGCCACACCAGGGCTTATGTTTAAATTCACCCCTCCACTTT
CASRPHQGLCLNSPLHF
>TRBJ2-5|TRBV4-3|.|.
TGCGCCAGCAGCCAAGATAAGTCTGGCAGGGGTGGGGAGACCCAGTACTTC
CASSQDKSGRGGETQYF
>TRBJ2-5|TRBV7-9|TRBD2|.
TGTGCCAGCAGCTTAGGGGGGGGGTCCCTGGAAGGTACCCAGTACTTC
CASSLGGGSLEGTQYF
>TRBJ1-2|TRBV28|TRBD1|.
TGTGCCAGCAGCTCAGGACAGGCCCGGGGCTACACCTTC
CASSSGQARGYTF
>TRBJ1-5|TRBV5-1|.|.
TGCGCCAGCAGCTTGGGCGGTATCAATCAGCCCCAGCATTTT
CASSLGGINQPQHF
>TRBJ2-1|TRBV5-1|.|.
TGCGCCAGCACCCTACTATCATGGGATGAGCAGTTCTTC
CASTLLSWDEQFF
>TRBJ1-4|TRBV7-2|.|.
TGTGCCAGCAGCTCTGAATACACAGAAAAACTGTTTTTT
CASSSEYTEKLFF
>TRBJ1-3|TRBV18|TRBD1|.
TGTGCCAGCTCACCACCTGACCGGGGCCGGGACAGAGGAAACACCATATATTTT
CASSPPDRGRDRGNTIYF
>TRBJ2-3|TRBV18|.|once
TGTGCCAGCTCACCACGCCCCAGCGGGAGCACAGATACGCAGTATTTT
CASSPRPSGSTDTQYF
>TRBJ2-5|TRBV4-1|.|.
TGCGCCAGCAGCCCCCTACACGCAGGCTTGGGAGAGACCCAGTACTTC
CASSPLHAGLGETQYF
>TRBJ2-3|TRBV28|TRBD1|.
TGTGCCAGCAGCCCCCCGGGACAGGGTCGGGATACGCAGTATTTT
CASSPPGQGRDTQYF
>TRBJ2-1|TRBV5-6|.|.
TGTGCCAGCAGCTTGGTTGGTAGCTTATATGAGCAGTTCTTC
CASSLVGSLYEQFF
>TRBJ2-3|TRBV6-1|.|.
TGTGCCAGCAGTGAAGTGAGGAGGACAGATACGCAGTATTTT
CASSEVRRTDTQYF
>TRBJ2-3|TRBV5-1|TRBD2|.
TGCGCCAGCAGCTTGTCGGGACTAGCGGGAGAGAGGGGGTCCGGTACGCAGTATTTT
CASSLSGLAGERGSGTQYF
>TRBJ2-5|TRBV10-3|TRBD1|.
TGTGCCATCAGTGATGTAGGGGGCTTGGGGGAGACCCAGTACTTC
CAISDVGGLGETQYF
>TRBJ1-1|TRBV5-1|TRBD1|.
TGCGCCAGCAGCAAAAGGGGGCGAGTCTCTGAAGCTTTCTTT
CASSKRGRVSEAFF
>TRBJ2-7|TRBV7-3|.|.
TGTGCCAGCAGCTCGGGGGCGGGAGTCTACGAGCAGTACTTC
CASSSGAGVYEQYF
>TRBJ2-2|TRBV2|TRBD2|.
TGTGCCACTAGCGGTCGTAGCAGGTGGGAAAACACCGGGGAGCTGTTTTTT
CATSGRSRWENTGELFF
>TRBJ1-1|TRBV5-1|.|once
TGCGCCAGCAGCTTAGACAGAGCCGTGGCTTTCTTT
CASSLDRAVAFF
>TRBJ2-5|TRBV19|.|few
TGTGCCAGTAGTCAGGAGGGGCGGGGACAAGAGACCCAGTACTTC
CASSQEGRGQETQYF
>TRBJ2-5|TRBV5-1|TRBD1|.
TGCGCCAGCAGCTTGGACCGGGACAGGGGGACCCAGTACTTC
CASSLDRDRGTQYF
>TRBJ2-2|TRBV18|TRBD1|once
TGTGCCAGCTCACGGGCCGGACAGGGGTACACCGGGGAGCTGTTTTTT
CASSRAGQGYTGELFF
>TRBJ1-5|TRBV6-5|.|.
TGTGCCAGCAGTTACTCCTTCAGCAATCAGCCCCAGCATTTT
CASSYSFSNQPQHF
>TRBJ1-1|TRBV6-5|.|.
TGTGCCAGCAGTTACTCGGGGGAGGGTTCGAATGAAGCTTTCTTT
CASSYSGEGSNEAFF